These 15 T cell receptor beta chains were sequenced from one sample in a study of blood T cell repertoires in COVID-19. TCRdb's copy holds only in-frame clones and misses some; the assay was immunoSEQ multiplex PCR. The table records 220,000 or so clones, 80% to 90% of them present only once. What was sequenced was PBMCs or T cells enriched from blood (not recorded which). The receptors stem from a man aged 45-65 years who had been exposed to COVID-19.

V usage is TRBV28 and J usage is TRBJ1-1; D gene uncertain. Trimming took off 5 bases at V and 2 bases at J, with 18 bases between the two ends. Germline lookup yields CDR1 MDHEN and CDR2 SYDVKM. CDR3 size: 16 residues. The CDR3 region is CASSRPTRFGNTEAFF. CDR3 sequence (DNA): TGTGCCAGCAGTAGGCCGACTAGATTCGGTAACACTGAAGCTTTCTTT.

The chain has TRBV9 and TRBJ2-1; D is unclear. Germline CDR1 reads SGDLS; CDR2 reads YYNGEE. The V end was cut by 0 bases, the J end by 3 bases, with 7 bases between. The CDR3 length is 14 residues. The CDR3 nucleotides are TGTGCCAGCAGCGTAGATACACACTACAATGAGCAGTTCTTC. It specifies CASSVDTHYNEQFF.

This clone was counted once. The chain recombines TRBV4-2 with TRBJ2-7; TRBD1 aligns across 9 bases. The CDR3 covers 15 residues. V shed 3 bases and J 5 bases; nucleotides not matched to a gene: 8. Germline V gene lookup returns CDR1 LGHNA and CDR2 YNFKEQ. The CDR3: CASSQAGTGLHEQYF. The CDR3 DNA reads TGTGCCAGCAGCCAGGCCGGGACAGGGTTACACGAGCAGTACTTC.

The sample holds one count of this clone. J is TRBJ1-1 and V is TRBV5-4, with 9 bases lining up with TRBD1. Germline values: CDR1 SGHNT, CDR2 YYREEE (reference sequence). J was trimmed by 3 bases and V by 0 bases; bases with no gene match: 6. There are 16 residues in the CDR3. Written as DNA, the CDR3 is TGTGCCAGCAGCTTGGAGTTTGGGACAGGGCACACTGAAGCTTTCTTT. Translation: CASSLEFGTGHTEAFF.

This clone was seen only once. This chain uses TRBV19 with TRBJ1-2; TRBD1 agrees at 11 bases. With 5 bases clipped from V and 6 bases from J, the junction kept 8 bases outside the gene matches. CDR1 is LNHDA and CDR2 is SQIVND in the germline V gene (reference sequence). The CDR3 consists of 15 residues. The CDR3 DNA reads TGTGCCAGTAGTTCCCGGACAGGGGGCGAGGATGGCTACACCTTC. Translation gives CASSSRTGGEDGYTF.

The chain is built from TRBV12-5 and TRBJ1-1, with TRBD1 as a possible D gene (6 bases). The ends were cut back, 6 bases at V and 10 bases at J, with 21 bases in the middle. CDR3 size: 14 residues. Germline lookup yields CDR1 LGHNT and CDR2 FRNRAP. The DNA for the CDR3 is TGTGCTAGTGGCCCGGACAGTTCATCGGCGGGAGCTTTCTTT. This sequence encodes CASGPDSSSAGAFF.

The CDR3: CASSSRVPGDTEAFF. Written as DNA, the CDR3 is TGTGCCAGCTCATCACGGGTTCCCGGGGACACTGAAGCTTTCTTT. The chain carries TRBV18 and TRBJ1-1; no reliable D call. The germline gives CDR1 KGHSH, CDR2 LQKENI. V lost 5 bases to trimming and J lost 3 bases, with 16 bases between them. This CDR3 comprises 15 residues.

This CDR3 reads CASSLPGQSNSPLHF. For the CDR3, the DNA is TGTGCCAGCAGCTTGCCTGGACAGAGTAATTCACCCCTCCACTTT. The chain employs TRBV5-4 and TRBJ1-6; D is perhaps TRBD1 (6 bases). This CDR3 contains 15 residues. The V gene's germline CDR1 is SGHNT and CDR2 YYREEE (reference sequence). Trimming pared 1 base from V and 6 bases from J, leaving 11 bases between. Full variable domain (outside the CDR3, taken from reference TRBV5-4 and TRBJ1-6): ETGVTQSPTHLIKTRGQQVTLRCSSQSGHNTVSWYQQALGQGPQFIFQYYREEENGRGNFPPRFSGLQFPNYSSELNVNALELDDSALYLCASSLPGQSNSPLHFGNGTRLTVT.

This clone was seen just once. The chain recombines TRBV29-1 with TRBJ1-1; D is ambiguous. Trimming took 8 bases from V and 0 from J, leaving 13 bases between them. The germline V gene has CDR1 SQVTM and CDR2 ANQGSEA. The CDR3 sequence is 13 residues long. This CDR3 is CSNKKLMNTEAFF. The DNA of the CDR3 is TGCAGCAATAAGAAACTGATGAACACTGAAGCTTTCTTT.

The gene calls are TRBV6-5 and TRBJ1-2; D unresolved. Trimming removed 4 bases from V and 8 bases from J, with 20 bases in between. Germline values: CDR1 MNHEY, CDR2 SVGAGI. This CDR3 is 15 amino acids long. The CDR3 sequence: CASSSTYSSWEGYTF. The CDR3 coding sequence is TGTGCCAGCAGTTCCACTTACTCAAGTTGGGAGGGCTACACCTTC.

V gene TRBV2 combines with J gene TRBJ1-5, with 8 bases identical to TRBD1. This CDR3 has 15 amino acids. Germline lookup yields CDR1 SNHLY and CDR2 FYNNEI. The V gene end was trimmed by 6 bases and the J gene end by 4 bases; junction bases not matched to a gene: 8. The CDR3 is CASSYRDRRNQPQHF. CDR3 in DNA: TGTGCCAGCAGCTACCGGGACAGGAGAAATCAGCCCCAGCATTTT.

This clone was seen more than once but under ten times. DNA of the CDR3: TGTGCCAGCTCACCACAGACAGGGGGCAGCAGCACCGGGGAGCTGTTTTTT. It encodes CASSPQTGGSSTGELFF. V and J are TRBV18 and TRBJ2-2, with 10 bases fitting TRBD1. CDR3 length: 17 amino acids. Germline values: CDR1 KGHSH, CDR2 LQKENI. V was clipped by 1 base and J by 4 bases; unmatched bases: 6.

V and J are TRBV28 and TRBJ2-7; 8 bases line up with TRBD2. V shed 5 bases and J 5 bases; nucleotides not matched to a gene: 5. This CDR3 has 13 residues. Germline V gives CDR1 MDHEN, CDR2 SYDVKM. The CDR3 region is CASSIGGVHEQYV. CDR3 sequence (DNA): TGTGCCAGCAGTATCGGGGGGGTCCACGAGCAGTACGTC.

V usage is TRBV7-3 and J usage is TRBJ1-6; D is unclear. CDR1 is SGHTA, CDR2 FQGTGA, per germline. Trimming shortened V by 3 bases and J by 7 bases, and 7 bases separated the two germline ends. The CDR3 runs to 13 residues. CDR3 bases: TGTGCCAGCAGCTTTGAGCTGAATTCACCCCTCCACTTT. This encodes CASSFELNSPLHF.

This chain links TRBV24-1 with TRBJ2-3, with D tentatively TRBD2 (5 bases). V lost 4 bases, J lost 1 base, and 17 bases lay in between. CDR1 is KGHDR and CDR2 is SFDVKD in the germline V gene. The CDR3 length is 17 residues. CDR3 coding DNA: TGTGCCACCAGTGACCCGGGCCCCGCGCGGGGCACAGATACGCAGTATTTT. It codes for CATSDPGPARGTDTQYF.